These 11 T cell receptor beta chains were sequenced from one sample in a study of blood T cell repertoires in COVID-19. Only in-frame clones appear in the TCRdb table, and some are missing; sequencing was by immunoSEQ multiplex PCR. Of about 160,000 clones detected, around 84% appear once; the ten largest clones hold over 2%. The sample was peripheral blood. The receptors derive from a man between 65 and 85 years old with acute or convalescent COVID-19.

The rearrangement links TRBV19 to TRBJ1-2, with 7 positions matching TRBD1. The CDR3 is 15 amino acids. The trim removed 4 bases at V and 4 bases at J, leaving 9 bases unmatched. Per the germline V gene, CDR1 is LNHDA and CDR2 is SQIVND (reference sequence). The CDR3 sequence is CASSTPRGTVYGYTF. CDR3 DNA: TGTGCCAGTAGTACCCCGCGCGGGACAGTCTATGGCTACACCTTC.

The chain is built from TRBV14 and TRBJ2-7; D ambiguous. V was shortened by 5 bases and J by 6 bases, with 14 bases between the two germline ends. The CDR3 consists of 13 residues. Per germline, CDR1 SGHDN and CDR2 FVKESK. In DNA form, the CDR3 reads TGTGCCAGCAGCAACTCTCGAACTGGCGAGCAGTACTTC. Its protein is CASSNSRTGEQYF.

About this clone: This same CDR3 is encoded by further DNA sequences in the sample. The gene calls are TRBV24-1 and TRBJ2-5, with D perhaps matching TRBD2 (6 bases). From germline, CDR1 is KGHDR and CDR2 SFDVKD. The CDR3 loop spans 14 amino acids. V dropped 6 bases and J dropped 2 bases, with 12 bases sitting between them. The CDR3 sequence: CATSRGGDQETQYF. The DNA for the CDR3 is TGTGCCACCAGTCGCGGAGGGGATCAAGAGACCCAGTACTTC.

V usage is TRBV4-1 and J usage is TRBJ2-5; D might be TRBD2 (6 bases). The CDR3 covers 14 residues. Germline loops: CDR1 MGHRA, CDR2 YSYEKL. Trimming removed 0 bases at V and 7 bases at J, with 12 bases between. The CDR3 nucleotides read TGCGCCAGCAGCCAAGAGGGCTGGCGGGGGACCCAGTACTTC. Protein: CASSQEGWRGTQYF.

The genes are TRBV6-1 and TRBJ2-7, with 9 bases lining up with TRBD2. After removal of 4 bases from V and 7 bases from J, the junction contained 14 bases not matched to a gene. CDR1 MNHNS and CDR2 SASEGT come from the germline V gene. The CDR3 totals 16 residues. The DNA for the CDR3 is TGTGCCAGCAGTGCCCTAGCGGGACGCCTACCTCGGGAGCAGTACTTC. This codes for CASSALAGRLPREQYF.

Comments on this clone: Other DNA sequences in this specimen translate into the identical CDR3. This chain joins TRBV5-1 and TRBJ2-7; 11 nucleotides agree with TRBD1. The CDR3 has 14 amino acids. In germline, CDR1 is SGHRS, CDR2 YFSETQ. V gave up 4 bases and J gave up 4 bases; unmatched junction bases: 4. The CDR3 is CASSPGQGAYEQYF. DNA for the CDR3: TGCGCCAGCAGCCCCGGACAGGGGGCGTACGAGCAGTACTTC.

This sequence joins TRBV3-1 (or the pseudogene TRBV3-2) and TRBJ2-2, with D possibly being TRBD2 (5 bases). Germline CDR1 LGHDT, CDR2 YNNKEL (reference sequence). The CDR3 runs to 16 residues. V gave up 0 bases and J gave up 1 base, with 9 bases separating them. CDR3 loop: CASSQDQAENTGELFF. In DNA form, the CDR3 reads TGTGCCAGCAGCCAAGATCAAGCGGAGAACACCGGGGAGCTGTTTTTT.

The table lists this clone with many counts. The chain recombines TRBV3-1 (or the pseudogene TRBV3-2) with TRBJ2-1, with D tentatively TRBD1 (5 bases). Germline values: CDR1 LGHDT, CDR2 YNNKEL (reference sequence). This CDR3 is built from 14 residues. Deletions cut 2 bases from V and 10 bases from J, with 15 bases between. In DNA form, the CDR3 reads TGTGCCAGCAGCCAAATTTCTCAGGGCAGCGAGCAGTTCTTC. It translates to CASSQISQGSEQFF.

The gene calls are TRBV5-4 and TRBJ1-4, with TRBD1 matching over 7 bases. The CDR3 is 15 residues long. Germline V gene sequence: CDR1 SGHNT, CDR2 YYREEE (reference sequence). Germline trimming cut 4 bases from V and 6 bases from J; bases unmatched to any gene: 9. The CDR3 reads CASSAGTARHEKLFF. For the CDR3, the DNA is TGTGCCAGCAGCGCCGGGACAGCCCGACATGAAAAACTGTTTTTT. Combining the CDR3 with reference TRBV5-4 and TRBJ1-4 gives the whole variable domain ETGVTQSPTHLIKTRGQQVTLRCSSQSGHNTVSWYQQALGQGPQFIFQYYREEENGRGNFPPRFSGLQFPNYSSELNVNALELDDSALYLCASSAGTARHEKLFFGSGTQLSVL.

This chain uses TRBV15 with TRBJ2-7, with a tentative D call TRBD1 (5 bases). V lost 0 bases to trimming and J lost 6 bases, with 6 bases between them. The CDR3 is 12 amino acids. CDR1 and CDR2 from the germline V gene are LNHNV and YYDKDF (reference sequence). The CDR3 loop reads CATSREQGEQYF. The CDR3 coding sequence is TGTGCCACCAGCAGAGAGCAGGGCGAGCAGTACTTC.

This clone appeared a single time. The V gene is TRBV11-3, the J gene TRBJ2-1; perhaps TRBD2 as D (6 bases). Trimming took off 0 bases at V and 4 bases at J, with 10 bases between the two ends. The V gene's germline CDR1 is SGHNT and CDR2 YENEEA. The CDR3 covers 15 residues. DNA for the CDR3: TGTGCCAGCAGCTTAGAGGAGGGTGGGTACAATGAGCAGTTCTTC. Its protein is CASSLEEGGYNEQFF.